Listed below are T cell receptor beta chains from one sample, sequenced in a study of Ad26.COV2.S vaccination and SARS-CoV-2 variants. Sequenced by immunoSEQ multiplex PCR; TCRdb stores in-frame clones only, minus some. The sample has over 90,000 clones; around 82% are singletons. Here the sequenced sample was peripheral blood, taken after recovery from COVID-19. The receptors come from a human donor who had recovered from COVID-19. CDR3s include the opening cysteine and the closing phenylalanine or tryptophan. The D gene is left open where the match is weak. Rows give clone size only sometimes, using once, few, many, or a class for an expanded clone.

>TRBV19|TRBJ2-1|NA|NA
CASRGLGIAVRGADEQFF
TGTGCCAGTAGAGGGCTGGGGATCGCGGTAAGGGGGGCGGATGAGCAGTTCTTC
>TRBV1|TRBJ2-1|once|NA
CTSSQDLAGGPHFEQFF
TGCACCAGCAGCCAAGACCTAGCGGGGGGGCCGCACTTTGAGCAGTTCTTC
>TRBV30|TRBJ2-2|NA|TRBD1
CAWSTGGLGELFF
TGTGCCTGGAGTACAGGGGGTCTCGGGGAGCTGTTTTTT
>TRBV29-1|TRBJ1-4|NA|NA
CSVDGGQSEKLFF
TGCAGCGTCGACGGGGGGCAGAGTGAAAAACTGTTTTTT
>TRBV3-1/TRBV3-2|TRBJ2-5|NA|NA
CASSQDSRRRGFYRGGTQYF
TGTGCCAGCAGCCAAGATTCTAGGAGGAGGGGATTCTACAGGGGAGGGACCCAGTACTTC
>TRBV11-2|TRBJ1-2|NA|NA
CASSSGDGYTF
TGTGCCAGCAGCTCTGGGGATGGCTACACCTTC
>TRBV12-3/TRBV12-4|TRBJ2-5|NA|NA
CASRKDTELTQYF
TGTGCCAGCAGGAAAGACACGGAATTGACCCAGTACTTC
>TRBV19|TRBJ2-2|NA|NA
CASRTGTLNTGELFF
TGTGCCAGTAGAACCGGGACGCTGAACACCGGGGAGCTGTTTTTT
>TRBV7-2|TRBJ2-6|NA|NA
CASSLGGGPGANVLTF
TGTGCCAGCAGCTTAGGGGGGGGGCCCGGGGCCAACGTCCTGACTTTC
>TRBV7-2|TRBJ1-3|NA|NA
CASSTDSGNTIYF
TGTGCCAGCAGCACTGACAGTGGAAACACCATATATTTT
>TRBV30|TRBJ1-6|few|NA
CAWSPGAPGVAPLHF
TGTGCCTGGAGCCCTGGGGCCCCAGGGGTAGCACCCCTCCACTTT
>TRBV2|TRBJ2-5|NA|NA
CASGPALGETQYF
TGTGCCAGCGGGCCGGCCCTCGGGGAGACCCAGTACTTC
>TRBV4-3|TRBJ1-2|few|NA
CASSQGQNYGYTF
TGCGCCAGCAGCCAAGGCCAGAACTATGGCTACACCTTC
>TRBV18|TRBJ2-7|NA|TRBD1
CASSPGTGGTYEQYF
TGTGCCAGCTCACCAGGGACAGGGGGGACCTACGAGCAGTACTTC
>TRBV7-9|TRBJ2-3|NA|NA
CASDGGLAQYF
TGTGCCAGCGATGGGGGGTTGGCGCAGTATTTT
>TRBV5-1|TRBJ2-2|NA|NA
CASSSGSGNTGELFF
TGCGCCAGCAGCTCGGGCTCGGGGAACACCGGGGAGCTGTTTTTT
>TRBV19|TRBJ1-5|NA|NA
CASSRTTNQPQHF
TGTGCCAGTAGCCGGACTACCAATCAGCCCCAGCATTTT
>TRBV5-4|TRBJ2-3|NA|TRBD1
CASSTRTGVSADTQYF
TGTGCCAGCAGCACGCGGACAGGGGTCTCGGCAGATACGCAGTATTTT
>TRBV6-5|TRBJ2-5|NA|TRBD1
CASSLRTGMRTQYF
TGTGCCAGCAGTTTGAGGACAGGGATGAGGACCCAGTACTTC
>TRBV6-4|TRBJ2-2|NA|TRBD1
CASSGQGDTGELFF
TGTGCCAGCAGTGGACAGGGGGACACCGGGGAGCTGTTTTTT
>TRBV5-1|TRBJ1-1|NA|NA
CASSLEAAMNTEAFF
TGCGCCAGCAGCTTGGAAGCAGCCATGAACACTGAAGCTTTCTTT
>TRBV4-2|TRBJ2-3|NA|NA
CASSSASRPGTDTQYF
TGTGCCAGCTCGTCGGCTAGCCGCCCTGGCACAGATACGCAGTATTTT
>TRBV7-2|TRBJ2-3|NA|TRBD2
CASSLEARGGPDTQYF
TGTGCCAGCAGCTTAGAGGCGCGGGGGGGCCCAGATACGCAGTATTTT
>TRBV21-1|TRBJ1-5|NA|NA
CASSTRDLNQPQHF
TGTGCCAGCAGCACCAGGGACCTCAATCAGCCCCAGCATTTT
>TRBV7-2|TRBJ2-5|NA|NA
CASSLEGIQGTQYF
TGTGCCAGCAGCTTAGAAGGGATTCAAGGTACCCAGTACTTC
>TRBV6-7|TRBJ1-2|NA|NA
CASSDQGNGYTF
TGTGCCAGCAGTGACCAGGGGAACGGCTACACCTTC